These 14 T cell receptor beta chains share one sample of origin, sequenced in a study of blood T cell repertoires in COVID-19. Only in-frame clones appear in the TCRdb table, and some are missing; sequencing was by immunoSEQ multiplex PCR. The sample gives 200,000 to 250,000 clones, about 87% of which show up once; around 1.3% is in the top ten. The sample comprised PBMCs or T cells enriched from blood (not recorded which). The receptors shown here come from a man aged 25 to 40 who had recovered from COVID-19.

The chain combines TRBV28 with TRBJ2-5; 11 bases agree with TRBD1. The ends lost 2 bases at V and 5 bases at J; junction bases unmatched: 7. CDR3 length: 16 amino acids. Germline CDR1 is MDHEN and CDR2 is SYDVKM. Here the CDR3 reads CASSLGTGGISETQYF. Here the CDR3 DNA reads TGTGCCAGCAGTTTAGGGACAGGGGGTATCTCGGAGACCCAGTACTTC.

On this clone: Other DNA sequences in the same sample also yield this CDR3. The CDR3 bases are TGTGCCAGCTCACCAGACAGGGGGACTGAAGCTTTCTTT. This encodes CASSPDRGTEAFF. This chain links TRBV18 with TRBJ1-1, with 9 bases aligning to TRBD1. With V trimmed by 2 bases and J by 5 bases, 0 bases remained unmatched. The CDR3 extends over 13 amino acids. Germline V gene sequence: CDR1 KGHSH, CDR2 LQKENI.

The chain couples TRBV7-2 to TRBJ1-5; possibly TRBD1 for D (6 bases). Trimming removed 4 bases from V and 7 bases from J, with 11 bases in between. CDR1 is SGHTA and CDR2 is FQGNSA in the germline V gene. The CDR3 runs 13 residues. The CDR3 reads CASSSGTQQPQHF. The CDR3 DNA follows: TGTGCCAGCAGCTCCGGGACACAACAGCCCCAGCATTTT.

This clone was recorded once. The chain is built from TRBV19 and TRBJ1-1, with a weak D call TRBD1 (5 bases). CDR3 length: 14 amino acids. CDR1 and CDR2 from the germline V gene are LNHDA and SQIVND (reference sequence). V lost 5 bases and J lost 7, with 17 bases in between. In DNA, the CDR3 is TGTGCCAGTAGTGTAATTTCAGGGATGGGTGAAGCTTTCTTT. Residues: CASSVISGMGEAFF.

The chain uses TRBV5-4 and TRBJ2-7; D is ambiguous. Germline CDR1 is SGHNT and CDR2 is YYREEE (reference sequence). Trimming cost V 1 base and J 2 bases, with 10 bases left between them. CDR3 length equals 14 residues. The CDR3 protein is CASSLRRNTYEQYF. CDR3 nucleotide sequence: TGTGCCAGCAGCTTGAGGAGAAATACCTACGAGCAGTACTTC.

The V and J genes are TRBV6-5 and TRBJ1-3; 7 bases agree with TRBD1. Germline V CDR1 and CDR2: MNHEY, SVGAGI. V was clipped by 0 bases and J by 5 bases; unmatched bases: 4. The CDR3 is 15 amino acids. The CDR3 loop reads CASSYSTGSRNTIYF. In nucleotides, the CDR3 is TGTGCCAGCAGTTACTCGACAGGGAGCCGAAACACCATATATTTT.

This chain links TRBV2 with TRBJ2-5; 13 bases are shared with TRBD2. This CDR3 contains 19 residues. J gave up 4 bases and V 0 bases, and 11 bases lay outside the gene matches. Germline V gene sequence: CDR1 SNHLY, CDR2 FYNNEI. CDR3 DNA: TGTGCCAGCAGTGAAGCGCCGGGGACTAGCGGGATGACTCGAGAGACCCAGTACTTC. Its protein is CASSEAPGTSGMTRETQYF.

This chain uses TRBV7-9 with TRBJ2-3; D gene ambiguous. V was shortened by 1 base and J by 4 bases, with 6 bases between the two germline ends. The CDR3 extends over 13 amino acids. Germline CDR1 and CDR2: SEHNR and FQNEAQ (reference sequence). CDR3 in amino acids: CASSLGGADTQYF. The DNA for the CDR3 is TGTGCCAGCAGCTTAGGCGGAGCAGATACGCAGTATTTT. The complete variable domain, with remaining parts taken from reference TRBV7-9 and TRBJ2-3, reads DTGVSQNPRHKITKRGQNVTFRCDPISEHNRLYWYRQTLGQGPEFLTYFQNEAQLEKSRLLSDRFSAERPKGSFSTLEIQRTEQGDSAMYLCASSLGGADTQYFGPGTRLTVL.

This rearrangement joins TRBV5-1 to TRBJ2-5, with 11 bases aligning to TRBD2. This CDR3 has 17 residues. V gave up 0 bases and J gave up 7 bases; unmatched junction bases: 11. From germline, CDR1 is SGHRS and CDR2 YFSETQ. The CDR3 sequence is CASSLDDSGGARATQYF. The DNA for the CDR3 is TGCGCCAGCAGCTTGGATGATAGCGGGGGGGCTAGGGCGACCCAGTACTTC.

V and J are TRBV13 and TRBJ1-5; 7 nucleotides line up with TRBD1. The CDR3 spans 15 residues. The germline V gene has CDR1 PRHDT and CDR2 FYEKMQ (reference sequence). J lost 4 bases, V lost 5 bases, and 8 bases had no gene match. CDR3 bases: TGTGCCAGCAGCAAAGACAGGGCAGGAAATCAGCCCCAGCATTTT. Translating gives CASSKDRAGNQPQHF.

The CDR3 spells CASSLSSGTRSTDTQYF. As DNA, the CDR3 is TGTGCCAGCAGCTTGTCTTCCGGGACTAGAAGCACAGATACGCAGTATTTT. The V gene is TRBV7-2, the J gene TRBJ2-3, with TRBD2 matching 8 bases. CDR1 is SGHTA, CDR2 FQGNSA, per germline. CDR3 length: 17 amino acids. The V and J ends lost 3 bases and 0 bases, in that order; junction bases with no gene match: 8.

The V call is TRBV2, the J call TRBJ2-5; 9 bases agree with TRBD1. The CDR3 covers 13 residues. Germline trimming cut 7 bases from V and 4 bases from J; bases unmatched to any gene: 4. From germline, CDR1 is SNHLY and CDR2 FYNNEI. CDR3 sequence: CASTGQGIETQYF. DNA for the CDR3: TGTGCCAGCACCGGACAGGGGATAGAGACCCAGTACTTC.

V gene TRBV30 combines with J gene TRBJ2-5; 7 bases are shared with TRBD2. Germline V gene data show CDR1 as GTSNPN and CDR2 as SVGIG (reference sequence). The CDR3 contains 14 residues. Trimming took 4 bases from V and 5 from J; bases not matched to a gene: 10. The CDR3 here is CAWTSLAERETQYF. CDR3 in DNA: TGTGCCTGGACCTCTCTAGCGGAGAGGGAGACCCAGTACTTC.

The chain couples TRBV27 to TRBJ1-5, with a possible D match to TRBD1 (5 bases). Germline V lookup: CDR1 MNHEY, CDR2 SMNVEV (reference sequence). The CDR3 is 15 residues long. V gave up 6 bases and J gave up 0 bases, with 12 bases separating them. The CDR3 bases are TGTGCCAGCAGGACAGCCTATTATAGCAATCAGCCCCAGCATTTT. This translates into CASRTAYYSNQPQHF.